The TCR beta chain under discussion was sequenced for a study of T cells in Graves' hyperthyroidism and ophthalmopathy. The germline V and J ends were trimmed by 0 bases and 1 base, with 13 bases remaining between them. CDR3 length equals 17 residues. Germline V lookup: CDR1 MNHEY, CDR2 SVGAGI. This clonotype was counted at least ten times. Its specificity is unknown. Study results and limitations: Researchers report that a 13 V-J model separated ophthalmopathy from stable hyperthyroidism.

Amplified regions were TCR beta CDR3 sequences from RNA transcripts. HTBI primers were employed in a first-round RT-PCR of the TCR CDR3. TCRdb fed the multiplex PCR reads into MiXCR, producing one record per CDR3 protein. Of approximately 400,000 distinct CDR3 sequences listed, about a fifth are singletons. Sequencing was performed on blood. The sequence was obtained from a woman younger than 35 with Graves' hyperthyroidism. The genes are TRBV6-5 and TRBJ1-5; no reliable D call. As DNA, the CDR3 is TGTGCCAGCAGTTACTCCGGGCCCGGTTTAAGCAATCAGCCCCAGCATTTT. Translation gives CASSYSGPGLSNQPQHF.